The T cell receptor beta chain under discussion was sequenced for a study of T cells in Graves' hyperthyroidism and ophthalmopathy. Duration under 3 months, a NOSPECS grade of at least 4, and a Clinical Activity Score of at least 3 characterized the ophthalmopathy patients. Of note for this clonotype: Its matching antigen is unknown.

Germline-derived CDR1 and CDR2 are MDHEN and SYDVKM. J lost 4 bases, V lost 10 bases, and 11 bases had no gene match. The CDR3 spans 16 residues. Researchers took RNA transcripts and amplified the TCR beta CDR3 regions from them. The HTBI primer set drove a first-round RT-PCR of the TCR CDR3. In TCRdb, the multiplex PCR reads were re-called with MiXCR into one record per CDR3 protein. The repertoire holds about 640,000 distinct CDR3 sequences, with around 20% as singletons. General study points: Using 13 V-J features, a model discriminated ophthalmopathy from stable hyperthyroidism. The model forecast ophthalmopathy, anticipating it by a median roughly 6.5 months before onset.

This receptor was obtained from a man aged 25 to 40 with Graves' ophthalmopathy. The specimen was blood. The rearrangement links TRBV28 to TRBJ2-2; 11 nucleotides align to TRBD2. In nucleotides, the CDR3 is TGTGCCACCACTCCGGGACTAGCGGCCCCCACCGGGGAGCTGTTTTTT. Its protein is CATTPGLAAPTGELFF.